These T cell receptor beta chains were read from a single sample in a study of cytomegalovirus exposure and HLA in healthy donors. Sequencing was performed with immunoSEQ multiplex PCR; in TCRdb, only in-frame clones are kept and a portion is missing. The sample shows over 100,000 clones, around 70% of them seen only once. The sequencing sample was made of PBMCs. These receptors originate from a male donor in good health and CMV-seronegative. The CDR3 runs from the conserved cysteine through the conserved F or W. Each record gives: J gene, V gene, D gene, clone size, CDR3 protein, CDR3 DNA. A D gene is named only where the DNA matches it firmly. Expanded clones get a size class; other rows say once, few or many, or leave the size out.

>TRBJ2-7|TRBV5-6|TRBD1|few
CASSLVGTGVASYEQYF
TGTGCCAGCAGCTTGGTTGGGACAGGGGTGGCGTCCTACGAGCAGTACTTC
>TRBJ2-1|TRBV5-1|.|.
CASSSAVDNEQFF
TGCGCCAGCAGCTCAGCGGTGGACAATGAGCAGTTCTTC
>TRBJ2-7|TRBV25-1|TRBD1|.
CASSARGQGYEQYF
TGTGCCAGCAGTGCCCGAGGACAGGGGTACGAGCAGTACTTC
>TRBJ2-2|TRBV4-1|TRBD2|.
CASSQDSGRGPGELFF
TGCGCCAGCAGCCAAGATAGCGGGAGAGGGCCCGGGGAGCTGTTTTTT
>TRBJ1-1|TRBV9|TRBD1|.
CASSVVDRVMAEAFF
TGTGCCAGCAGCGTAGTGGACAGGGTGATGGCTGAAGCTTTCTTT
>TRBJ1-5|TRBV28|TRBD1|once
CASHRQGAFQPQHF
TGTGCCAGCCACCGACAGGGGGCTTTTCAGCCCCAGCATTTT
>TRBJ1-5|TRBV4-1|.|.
CASSEDGGIGNQPQHF
TGCGCCAGCAGCGAGGACGGAGGTATAGGCAATCAGCCCCAGCATTTT
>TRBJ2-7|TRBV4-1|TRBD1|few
CASSQAPTGVGSYEQYF
TGCGCCAGCAGCCAAGCCCCAACAGGGGTGGGCTCCTACGAGCAGTACTTC
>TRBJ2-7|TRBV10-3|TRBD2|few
CAISESILADTYEQYF
TGTGCCATCAGTGAGTCGATTCTAGCGGATACCTACGAGCAGTACTTC
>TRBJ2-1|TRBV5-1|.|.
CASSLIGRGVSYNEQFF
TGCGCCAGCAGCTTGATCGGCAGGGGGGTTTCCTACAATGAGCAGTTCTTC
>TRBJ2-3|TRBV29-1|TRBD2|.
CSVRRERGTDTQYF
TGCAGCGTTCGGCGGGAGCGCGGCACAGATACGCAGTATTTT
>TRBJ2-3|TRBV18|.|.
CASSPEWDTQYF
TGTGCCAGCTCACCGGAGTGGGATACGCAGTATTTT
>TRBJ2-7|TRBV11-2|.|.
CASSLAHIPYEQYF
TGTGCCAGCAGCTTAGCCCACATTCCCTACGAGCAGTACTTC
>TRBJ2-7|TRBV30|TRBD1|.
CAWCSGTGLYEQYF
TGTGCCTGGTGCTCCGGGACAGGGTTATACGAGCAGTACTTC
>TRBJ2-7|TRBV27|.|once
CASSLSLAVAYEQYF
TGTGCCAGCAGTTTATCTCTCGCGGTTGCCTACGAGCAGTACTTC
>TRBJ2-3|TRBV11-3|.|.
CASRERGTSGTQYF
TGTGCCAGCAGGGAACGGGGGACCTCAGGGACGCAGTATTTT
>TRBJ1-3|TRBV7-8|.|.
CASSLQGSGNTIYF
TGTGCCAGCAGCTTACAGGGCTCTGGAAACACCATATATTTT
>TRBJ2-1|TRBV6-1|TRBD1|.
CASSGTGGEQFF
TGTGCCAGCAGCGGCACAGGGGGCGAACAGTTCTTC
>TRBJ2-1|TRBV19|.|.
CASRLGVEQFF
TGTGCCAGTCGCCTGGGCGTGGAGCAGTTCTTC
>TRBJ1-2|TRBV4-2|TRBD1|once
CASSQDTATGDGYTF
TGTGCCAGCAGCCAAGATACGGCGACAGGGGATGGCTACACCTTC
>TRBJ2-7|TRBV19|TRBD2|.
CASSRQRENYEQYF
TGTGCCAGTAGCAGACAGCGGGAGAACTACGAGCAGTACTTC
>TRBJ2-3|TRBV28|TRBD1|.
CASSLGDRDLDTQYF
TGTGCCAGCAGTTTAGGGGACAGGGACTTAGATACGCAGTATTTT
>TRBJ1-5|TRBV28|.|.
CASSLSQGSQPQHF
TGTGCCAGCAGTTTATCACAGGGAAGTCAGCCCCAGCATTTT
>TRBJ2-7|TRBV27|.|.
CASSSQGNYEQYF
TGTGCCAGCAGTAGCCAGGGGAACTACGAGCAGTACTTC
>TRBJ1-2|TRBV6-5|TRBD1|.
CASSPDRGVDYTF
TGTGCCAGCAGTCCCGACAGGGGGGTGGACTACACCTTC
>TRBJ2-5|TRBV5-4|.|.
CASSLAGTRGETQYF
TGTGCCAGCAGCTTGGCCGGGACACGGGGAGAGACCCAGTACTTC
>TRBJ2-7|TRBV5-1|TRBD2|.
CASSWLGTSGGNYEQYF
TGCGCCAGCAGCTGGCTAGGGACTAGCGGGGGGAACTACGAGCAGTACTTC
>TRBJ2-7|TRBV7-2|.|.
CASSLAPGAYEQYF
TGTGCCAGCAGCTTAGCCCCGGGGGCCTACGAGCAGTACTTC
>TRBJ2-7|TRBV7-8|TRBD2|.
CASSFPLIASGITDYEQYF
TGTGCCAGCAGCTTCCCACTTATCGCTAGCGGGATAACCGACTACGAGCAGTACTTC
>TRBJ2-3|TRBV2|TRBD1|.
CASSKNTGVRGTDTQYF
TGTGCCAGCAGCAAGAATACAGGGGTGAGAGGGACGGATACGCAGTATTTT
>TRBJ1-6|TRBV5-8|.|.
CASSLTGFYNSPLHF
TGTGCCAGCAGCTTAACAGGGTTCTATAATTCACCCCTCCACTTT
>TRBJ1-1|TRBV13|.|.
CASSSPDYVAFF
TGTGCCAGCAGCTCCCCCGACTATGTCGCTTTCTTT
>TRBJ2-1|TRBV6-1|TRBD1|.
CASSEGGGSAYNEQFF
TGTGCCAGCAGTGAAGGAGGGGGCAGTGCCTACAATGAGCAGTTCTTC
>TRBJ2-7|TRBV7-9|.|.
CASSPPGSSYEQYF
TGTGCCAGCAGCCCCCCAGGCAGTTCCTACGAGCAGTACTTC
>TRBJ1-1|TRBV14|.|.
CASSQDPFGRHTEAFF
TGTGCCAGCAGCCAAGACCCCTTCGGCAGGCACACTGAAGCTTTCTTT
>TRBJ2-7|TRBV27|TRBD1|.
CASSMTGGSYEQYF
TGTGCCAGCAGTATGACAGGGGGCAGCTACGAGCAGTACTTC
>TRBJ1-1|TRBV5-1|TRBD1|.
CASSLGQGRAEAFF
TGCGCCAGCAGCCTCGGACAGGGGAGGGCTGAAGCTTTCTTT
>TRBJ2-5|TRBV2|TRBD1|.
CASSGTGGQETQYF
TGTGCCAGCAGTGGGACAGGGGGACAAGAGACCCAGTACTTC
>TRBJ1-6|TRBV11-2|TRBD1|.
CASSLEGTDHSPLHF
TGTGCCAGCAGCTTAGAAGGGACAGATCATTCACCCCTCCACTTT
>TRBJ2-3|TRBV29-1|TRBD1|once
CSVETTTGGLTDTQYF
TGCAGCGTTGAGACGACCACAGGGGGCCTTACAGATACGCAGTATTTT
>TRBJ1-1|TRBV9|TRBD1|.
CASSVLDRGLGYTEAFF
TGTGCCAGCAGCGTATTGGACAGGGGGCTAGGGTATACTGAAGCTTTCTTT
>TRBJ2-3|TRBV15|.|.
CASQGIELDF
TGTGCCTCCCAGGGGATTGAATTGGACTTT
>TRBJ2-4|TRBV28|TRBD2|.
CASSRPGTSKNIQYF
TGTGCCAGCAGTCGCCCCGGGACTAGCAAAAACATTCAGTACTTC
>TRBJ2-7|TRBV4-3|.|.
CASSQDFRPVAQGSNYEQYF
TGCGCCAGCAGCCAAGATTTCCGTCCGGTCGCGCAGGGTTCCAACTACGAGCAGTACTTC
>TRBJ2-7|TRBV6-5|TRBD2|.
CASSFTSGSSYEQYF
TGTGCCAGCAGCTTCACTAGCGGGAGCTCCTACGAGCAGTACTTC
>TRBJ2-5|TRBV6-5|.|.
CASSYARGQETQYF
TGTGCCAGCAGTTACGCCCGGGGGCAAGAGACCCAGTACTTC
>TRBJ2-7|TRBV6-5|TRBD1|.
CASSRDRSSYEQYF
TGTGCCAGCAGCAGGGACAGGAGCTCCTACGAGCAGTACTTC
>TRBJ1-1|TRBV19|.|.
CASSTGQQKTEAFF
TGTGCCAGTAGTACCGGACAGCAGAAGACTGAAGCTTTCTTT
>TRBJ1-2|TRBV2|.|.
CASSEGGGKANYGYTF
TGTGCCAGCAGTGAAGGGGGGGGGAAGGCGAACTATGGCTACACCTTC
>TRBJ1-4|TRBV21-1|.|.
CASSRQGAYPTNEKLFF
TGTGCCAGCAGCCGACAGGGGGCCTACCCAACTAATGAAAAACTGTTTTTT
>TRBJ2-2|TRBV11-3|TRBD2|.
CASSFRTSGRGTGELFF
TGTGCCAGCAGCTTCCGGACTAGCGGGAGGGGGACCGGGGAGCTGTTTTTT
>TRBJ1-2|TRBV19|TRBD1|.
CASSIDLQGARDYGYTF
TGTGCCAGTAGTATAGATTTACAGGGGGCGCGGGACTATGGCTACACCTTC
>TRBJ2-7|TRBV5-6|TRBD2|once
CASSLELAGLYEQYF
TGTGCCAGCAGCTTGGAGCTAGCGGGACTTTACGAGCAGTACTTC
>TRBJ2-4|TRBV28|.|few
CASSRAGDVIQYF
TGTGCCAGCAGTCGGGCAGGGGATGTCATTCAGTACTTC
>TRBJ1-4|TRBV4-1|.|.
CASSLPGRTLRKLFF
TGCGCCAGCAGCCTCCCAGGCAGGACATTGCGAAAACTGTTTTTT
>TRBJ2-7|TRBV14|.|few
CASSLSLGEQYF
TGTGCCAGCAGCTTATCACTTGGCGAGCAGTACTTC
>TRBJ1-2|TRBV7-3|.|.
CASSLEGLDYGYTF
TGTGCCAGCAGCTTGGAGGGTTTGGACTATGGCTACACCTTC